This entry describes one T cell receptor beta chain. The antigen is unknown. These data belong to a study of a mutant IDH1 vaccine in newly diagnosed glioma. Study at large: Patients underwent eight vaccinations, which took place in weeks 1, 3, 5, 7, 11, 15, 19 and 23. The treated group averaged 40.4 years old and was 62.5% male, approximately 40% female. Antecedent treatment encompassed radiotherapy, temozolomide, or their combination; the majority received both. Study-wide results and caveats: Pseudoprogression appears to have had no connection to changes in top peripheral T cell clonotypes.

Profiled with immunoSEQ multiplex PCR; TCRdb holds only in-frame clones, not every one. The sample carries around 50,000 clones, over 80% recorded once. Time point noted: week 5, during vaccination. One vaccine dose held 300 ug of mutant IDH1 20-mer peptide and came with topical imiquimod. V dropped 0 bases and J dropped 5 bases, with 10 bases sitting between them. Germline assignment: CDR1 LGHNA and CDR2 YSLEER. The CDR3 totals 14 residues. This TCR came from a woman between 35 and 50 years old with glioma. The V gene is TRBV4-3, the J gene TRBJ1-2, with D uncertain. Source: PBMCs, taken from a glioma patient whose treatment included an IDH1 peptide vaccine. CDR3 region: CASSQDLGEYGYTF. The CDR3 nucleotides are TGCGCCAGCAGCCAAGATCTCGGGGAGTATGGCTACACCTTC.